This is a list of T cell receptor beta chains from one sample in a study of cytomegalovirus exposure and HLA in healthy donors. Sequencing was performed with immunoSEQ multiplex PCR; in TCRdb, only in-frame clones are kept and a portion is missing. The sample has about 250,000 clones, about 90% seen once. Material: PBMCs. All receptors come from a man aged 18 to 30 in good health and CMV-seropositive. The CDR3 runs from the conserved cysteine through the conserved F or W.

v_gene,j_gene,CDR3aa
TRBV28,TRBJ2-5,CASSPGLAWEYF
TRBV11-2,TRBJ2-5,CASSFGTSSQETQYF
TRBV5-6,TRBJ2-7,CASSWERGEKDEQYF
TRBV6-5,TRBJ2-6,CASSWNSGANVLTF
TRBV11-2,TRBJ1-5,CASSLDRRQGNQPQHF
TRBV15,TRBJ2-5,CATSRGQPSGETQYF
TRBV5-6,TRBJ2-4,CASSLTWGGIQYF
TRBV5-6,TRBJ1-2,CASSRGHLPYGYTF
TRBV5-1,TRBJ2-7,CASSLENPRISEQYF
TRBV5-4,TRBJ2-7,CASSPGLGVYEQYF
TRBV19,TRBJ2-7,CASSTEQGLEQYF
TRBV27,TRBJ2-1,CASSLASASYNEQFF
TRBV6-6,TRBJ2-7,CASRRTRDYEQYF
TRBV6-5,TRBJ1-2,CASIGNYGYTF
TRBV29-1,TRBJ1-3,CSVGARDGNTIYF
TRBV12-5,TRBJ2-1,CASGYGGSPNEQFF
TRBV30,TRBJ2-7,CAWSNWGAYEQYF
TRBV5-1,TRBJ2-3,CASSLLPSTDTQYF
TRBV6-1,TRBJ1-2,CASSEETGGAVFGYTF
TRBV30,TRBJ2-1,CAWSNPGTTSPHNEQFF
TRBV7-3,TRBJ2-1,CASSLAGGYYNEQFF
TRBV18,TRBJ1-5,CASSRGQDRSGGNQPQHF
TRBV18,TRBJ2-7,CASLRTGEAYEQYF
TRBV7-9,TRBJ1-4,CASSPLYGGGQVNEKLFF
TRBV29-1,TRBJ2-2,CSGASGTDTGELFF